The 14 T cell receptor beta chains listed next were all sequenced from one sample in a study of CXCR4 blockade with PD-1 therapy in pancreatic cancer. The repertoire was sequenced with immunoSEQ multiplex PCR; TCRdb's copy has only in-frame clones and lacks some. The sample has thousands of clones, approximately 61% seen once. The sequencing sample was made of tumor tissue. The source is a human donor with pancreatic ductal adenocarcinoma.

The CDR3 region is CASSPPSINEQFF. Written as DNA, the CDR3 is TGTGCCAGCTCACCACCGTCAATCAATGAGCAGTTCTTC. V gene TRBV18 combines with J gene TRBJ2-1; no firm D call. CDR1 is KGHSH and CDR2 is LQKENI in the germline V gene. The CDR3 runs to 13 residues. Trimming removed 0 bases at V and 6 bases at J, with 6 bases between.

The chain is built from TRBV6-8 and TRBJ1-2, with unresolved D. The CDR3 contains 12 residues. Trimming removed 8 bases from V and 2 bases from J, with 9 bases in between. CDR1 is MNHGY and CDR2 is SAAAGT in the germline V gene. The CDR3 sequence is CASVGTNYGYTF. The CDR3 region has the DNA TGTGCCAGCGTGGGAACCAACTATGGCTACACCTTC.

The J gene is TRBJ2-1, the V gene TRBV6-4; TRBD2 matches at 7 bases. There are 11 residues in the CDR3. Trimming cost V 6 bases and J 14 bases; bases outside gene matches: 7. CDR1 MRHNA and CDR2 SNTAGT come from the germline V gene. CDR3 protein: CASRLLANEFF. CDR3 nucleotides: TGTGCCAGCAGACTACTAGCGAACGAGTTCTTC.

This clone was observed a handful of times. The chain joins TRBV7-5 to TRBJ2-3; the table assigns TRBD2, which was not confirmed against the DNA. TRBV7-5 represents a pseudogene. The CDR3 is 14 residues long. The CDR3 bases are TGTGCCAGCAGCGGCGGGAGGGCCACTGATACGCAGTATTTT. This sequence encodes CASSGGRATDTQYF.

The chain is built from TRBV18 and TRBJ1-1; D is uncertain. The length of the CDR3 is 14 residues. The germline gives CDR1 KGHSH, CDR2 LQKENI. The ends were cut back, 3 bases at V and 1 base at J, with 9 bases in the middle. The CDR3 here is CASSPNSGNTEAFF. CDR3 nucleotide sequence: TGTGCCAGCTCACCTAATTCCGGGAACACTGAAGCTTTCTTT.

The gene calls are TRBV11-3 and TRBJ2-3, with 8 bases lining up with TRBD2. From germline, CDR1 is SGHNT and CDR2 YENEEA. The CDR3 extends over 16 amino acids. V dropped 4 bases and J dropped 3; count of bases not matched to a gene: 9. CDR3 in DNA: TGTGCCAGCAGCTCTCAGACTAGCGAGGGAACAGATACGCAGTATTTT. It codes for CASSSQTSEGTDTQYF. Full variable domain (outside the CDR3, taken from reference TRBV11-3 and TRBJ2-3): EAGVVQSPRYKIIEKKQPVAFWCNPISGHNTLYWYLQNLGQGPELLIRYENEEAVDDSQLPKDRFSAERLKGVDSTLKIQPAELGDSAVYLCASSSQTSEGTDTQYFGPGTRLTVL.

This chain joins TRBV10-1 and TRBJ1-5; 10 positions match TRBD1. With V trimmed by 7 bases and J by 0 bases, 6 bases remained unmatched. CDR1 and CDR2 (germline): WNHNN, SYGVQD (reference sequence). CDR3 length: 16 residues. CDR3 sequence (DNA): TGCGCCAGCAAACCGGGACAGGGGTATAGCAATCAGCCCCAGCATTTT. Its translation: CASKPGQGYSNQPQHF.

Comment on this clone: The junction does not match germline at one end; this may be a read error. This sequence joins TRBV10-3 and TRBJ2-7; D unclear. Looked up from germline, CDR1 is ENHRY and CDR2 is SYGVKD. This CDR3 region has 14 residues. The CDR3 here is CASSERKGPYEQYF. For the CDR3, the DNA is TGTGCCAGCAGTGAGCGTAAGGGCCCCTACGAGCAGTACTTC.

CDR3 nucleotide sequence: TGTGCCAGCAGCTTAGACAAGGGAACCGGCGGGGAGCTGTTTTTT. It specifies CASSLDKGTGGELFF. The chain links TRBV11-3 to TRBJ2-2, with no clear D. This CDR3 contains 15 residues. The germline V and J ends were trimmed by 0 bases and 7 bases, with 12 bases remaining between them. The V gene's germline CDR1 is SGHNT and CDR2 YENEEA. The full variable domain, its missing parts supplied by reference TRBV11-3 and TRBJ2-2, is EAGVVQSPRYKIIEKKQPVAFWCNPISGHNTLYWYLQNLGQGPELLIRYENEEAVDDSQLPKDRFSAERLKGVDSTLKIQPAELGDSAVYLCASSLDKGTGGELFFGEGSRLTVL.

The rearrangement uses TRBV9 and TRBJ2-7, with TRBD1 matching 8 bases. Germline V gene data show CDR1 as SGDLS and CDR2 as YYNGEE. With 5 bases clipped from V and 0 bases from J, the junction kept 4 bases outside the gene matches. The CDR3 is made up of 14 amino acids. The CDR3 DNA reads TGTGCCAGCAGTGGACAGGGAGGCTCCTACGAGCAGTACTTC. Its translation is CASSGQGGSYEQYF.

The chain links TRBV23-1 to TRBJ2-3, with 13 bases matching TRBD2. TRBV23-1 belongs to the ORF category, with a function that is uncertain. V lost 4 bases to trimming and J lost 7 bases; unmatched junction nucleotides: 8. The CDR3 runs to 16 residues. CDR3 sequence (DNA): TGCGCCAGCAGTCCCGCGGGACTAGCGGGATCTAATACGCAGTATTTT. This sequence encodes CASSPAGLAGSNTQYF.

V and J are TRBV29-1 and TRBJ2-7, with 7 positions matching TRBD2. Germline V gene lookup returns CDR1 SQVTM and CDR2 ANQGSEA. This CDR3 has 12 amino acids. CDR3: CSSRATGGEQYF. In DNA, the CDR3 is TGCAGTAGCCGGGCTACGGGGGGCGAGCAGTACTTC.

This clone was seen a single time. V gene TRBV30 combines with J gene TRBJ2-2; 7 positions match TRBD2. The CDR3 extends over 15 amino acids. With 3 bases clipped from V and 5 bases from J, the junction kept 9 bases outside the gene matches. Looked up from germline, CDR1 is GTSNPN and CDR2 is SVGIG (reference sequence). This CDR3 reads CAWRHAGVRTGELFF. The CDR3 DNA reads as TGTGCCTGGAGGCATGCGGGGGTTCGGACCGGGGAGCTGTTTTTT.

The rearrangement joins TRBV18 to TRBJ2-7, with 7 bases identical to TRBD1. CDR1 and CDR2 from the germline V gene are KGHSH and LQKENI. This CDR3 spans 16 amino acids. After removal of 0 bases from V and 0 bases from J, the junction contained 5 bases not matched to a gene. Here the CDR3 DNA reads TGTGCCAGCTCACCACCGCACAGGGGCTACTCCTACGAGCAGTACTTC. This gives the protein CASSPPHRGYSYEQYF.